What follows describes a single TCR beta chain. This specimen comes from a study of blood T cell repertoires in COVID-19. Study background: Samples of COVID-19 (acute and convalescent) were obtained from the United States, Italy and Spain. Sample material is recorded as cDNA or gDNA derived from T cells, B-cell-depleted T cells, or PBMCs.

The J segment lost 4 bases and the V segment lost 4 bases, leaving 4 bases of the junction unmatched. CDR3 size: 12 residues. In germline, CDR1 is SQVTM, CDR2 ANQGSEA. TCRdb's table, derived via immunoSEQ multiplex PCR, lists solely in-frame clones and lacks some. Of several thousand clones in the sample, 85% to 90% were seen once. This sequence originates from a woman in her forties or fifties with active or convalescent COVID-19. Specimen: peripheral blood. The chain recombines TRBV29-1 with TRBJ2-7; 7 nucleotides match TRBD1. CDR3 nucleotide sequence: TGCAGCGTTGTACGGGACAGATACGAGCAGTACTTC. It is translated as CSVVRDRYEQYF.